A selection of T cell receptor beta chains follows, all from one sample in a study of beta chain features in type 1 diabetes. The repertoire was sequenced with immunoSEQ multiplex PCR; TCRdb's copy has only in-frame clones and lacks some. The sample yields roughly 260,000 clones, roughly 10% seen once. The specimen was naive CD4+ T cells from blood. The receptor set was obtained from a man aged 25 to 40 with type 1 diabetes. Both conserved end residues are part of each CDR3. The order of the fields is CDR3 length, J gene, V gene, clone size, D gene, CDR3 protein, CDR3 DNA. A D gene is named only where the DNA matches it firmly. Where a row states a size, it is once, few, many or the class of an expanded clone; other rows omit it.

14,TRBJ2-7,TRBV6-5,.,.,CASTPGQLAYEQYF,TGTGCCAGCACTCCGGGACAACTAGCCTACGAGCAGTACTTC
14,TRBJ2-7,TRBV28,.,.,CASSFLGQTYEQYF,TGTGCCAGCAGTTTCCTTGGACAGACCTACGAGCAGTACTTC
15,TRBJ2-7,TRBV5-6,.,TRBD1,CASSFPGQTTYEQYF,TGTGCCAGCAGCTTTCCGGGACAGACTACCTACGAGCAGTACTTC
18,TRBJ1-5,TRBV12-5,few,TRBD1,CASATMDGTEGSNQPQHF,TGTGCTAGTGCCACTATGGATGGGACAGAGGGCTCCAATCAGCCCCAGCATTTT
15,TRBJ1-5,TRBV7-2,.,.,CASSLFSGVSQPQHF,TGTGCCAGCAGCTTATTTTCAGGGGTGAGTCAGCCCCAGCATTTT
16,TRBJ2-7,TRBV9,.,TRBD1,CASSPRDRGPPYEQYF,TGTGCCAGCAGCCCCCGGGACAGGGGTCCTCCGTACGAGCAGTACTTC
17,TRBJ2-3,TRBV5-1,.,.,CASSPRRSGGLGDTQYF,TGCGCCAGCAGCCCTCGCAGATCGGGGGGCCTCGGAGATACGCAGTATTTT
14,TRBJ2-2,TRBV18,.,.,CASSPRHNTGELFF,TGTGCCAGCTCACCCCGACATAACACCGGGGAGCTGTTTTTT
14,TRBJ1-2,TRBV2,.,.,CASSEGRANYGYTF,TGTGCCAGCAGTGAAGGCAGGGCGAACTATGGCTACACCTTC
15,TRBJ2-3,TRBV9,.,TRBD2,CASSPRTSVTDTQYF,TGTGCCAGCAGCCCACGGACTAGCGTCACAGATACGCAGTATTTT
17,TRBJ2-1,TRBV9,few,TRBD2,CASSVLSGGAGRNEQFF,TGTGCCAGCAGCGTATTAAGCGGGGGGGCCGGACGCAATGAGCAGTTCTTC
15,TRBJ2-7,TRBV7-2,few,.,CASSPLVSESYEQYF,TGTGCCAGCAGCCCCTTGGTGAGTGAGTCCTACGAGCAGTACTTC
15,TRBJ1-2,TRBV5-4,few,TRBD1,CASSFKTGPPYGYTF,TGTGCCAGCAGCTTCAAGACAGGGCCCCCCTATGGCTACACCTTC
13,TRBJ1-5,TRBV30,few,.,CAWSVATNQPQHF,TGTGCCTGGAGTGTGGCAACAAATCAGCCCCAGCATTTT
12,TRBJ1-2,TRBV4-3,few,.,CASSQSGVGYTF,TGCGCCAGCAGCCAATCGGGGGTCGGCTACACCTTC
14,TRBJ1-6,TRBV11-1,.,.,CASSLDEGYSPLHF,TGTGCCAGCAGCTTAGATGAGGGTTATTCACCCCTCCACTTT
18,TRBJ1-3,TRBV4-2,.,.,CASSQDSGVRGSGNTIYF,TGTGCCAGCAGCCAAGATTCCGGGGTTCGAGGCTCTGGAAACACCATATATTTT
15,TRBJ2-5,TRBV30,.,.,CAWSVRDLLQETQYF,TGTGCCTGGAGCGTACGGGACTTGCTACAAGAGACCCAGTACTTC
11,TRBJ2-4,TRBV11-2,.,.,CASSLNSRVYF,TGTGCCAGCAGCTTAAACTCGCGGGTCTACTTC
14,TRBJ1-1,TRBV28,.,.,CASSSGLLNTEAFF,TGTGCCAGCAGTTCGGGACTTTTGAACACTGAAGCTTTCTTT
16,TRBJ2-2,TRBV29-1,few,TRBD2,CSVELTSGGGTGELFF,TGCAGCGTTGAGCTTACTAGCGGGGGTGGCACCGGGGAGCTGTTTTTT
14,TRBJ1-1,TRBV7-9,.,.,CASSYGGMNTEAFF,TGTGCCAGCAGTTACGGGGGGATGAACACTGAAGCTTTCTTT
15,TRBJ2-7,TRBV13,few,TRBD2,CASSLDGGGPYEQYF,TGTGCCAGCAGCTTAGATGGGGGGGGACCCTACGAGCAGTACTTC
14,TRBJ1-2,TRBV30,.,.,CAWSPHILWGRGRF,TGTGCCTGGAGTCCTCACATCCTTTGGGGCAGGGGAAGATTC
20,TRBJ2-3,TRBV4-1,few,.,CASSQVGRGISGGLTDTQYF,TGCGCCAGCAGCCAAGTGGGCAGGGGCATCTCCGGCGGGCTCACAGATACGCAGTATTTT
16,TRBJ1-1,TRBV7-9,.,TRBD1,CASSLAEGTGRTEAFF,TGTGCCAGCAGCTTAGCGGAAGGGACAGGGAGAACTGAAGCTTTCTTT
14,TRBJ2-7,TRBV15,.,TRBD1,CATSSRTGGAEQYF,TGTGCCACCAGCAGCAGGACAGGGGGCGCCGAGCAGTACTTC
15,TRBJ1-4,TRBV9,.,.,CASSKGLTGNEKLFF,TGTGCCAGCAGCAAAGGACTTACGGGCAATGAAAAACTGTTTTTT
16,TRBJ2-7,TRBV6-6,few,TRBD2,CASSYPLAGGTYEQYF,TGTGCCAGCAGTTACCCCTTGGCGGGGGGGACCTACGAGCAGTACTTC
11,TRBJ2-2,TRBV28,few,.,CASSRTGELFF,TGTGCCAGCAGCAGGACAGGGGAGCTGTTTTTT
13,TRBJ1-5,TRBV28,.,.,CASSTYGDVPQHF,TGTGCCAGCAGTACTTACGGGGATGTGCCCCAGCATTTT
14,TRBJ2-4,TRBV7-2,.,.,CASSPPGRRGIQYF,TGTGCCAGCAGCCCCCCGGGAAGACGCGGCATTCAGTACTTC
15,TRBJ1-6,TRBV19,.,TRBD1,CASSRDRGYNSPLHF,TGTGCCAGTAGTCGGGACAGGGGCTATAATTCACCCCTCCACTTT
15,TRBJ2-3,TRBV19,.,.,CASSKMTGRTDTQYF,TGTGCCAGTAGTAAAATGACAGGACGAACAGATACGCAGTATTTT
16,TRBJ2-1,TRBV25-1,.,.,CASSPPGTLKFNEQFF,TGTGCCAGCAGTCCCCCCGGGACTCTCAAGTTTAATGAGCAGTTCTTC
15,TRBJ1-2,TRBV5-1,.,TRBD1,CASSPRGQGASGYTF,TGCGCCAGCAGCCCGAGGGGACAGGGGGCGAGTGGCTACACCTTC
14,TRBJ1-5,TRBV30,few,TRBD1,CAWDLGQGGQPQHF,TGTGCCTGGGACCTGGGACAGGGCGGGCAGCCCCAGCATTTT
13,TRBJ2-1,TRBV7-2,few,.,CASSLNGYNEQFF,TGTGCCAGCAGCTTAAACGGGTACAATGAGCAGTTCTTC
14,TRBJ1-1,TRBV6-6,.,.,CASSVHRVNTEAFF,TGTGCCAGCAGTGTGCACAGGGTGAACACTGAAGCTTTCTTT
12,TRBJ2-3,TRBV6-5,few,.,CAAGNNPDTQYF,TGTGCCGCAGGGAATAACCCAGATACGCAGTATTTT
15,TRBJ2-7,TRBV11-1,.,.,CASSLLQGTSYEQYF,TGTGCCAGCAGCCTTCTTCAGGGCACCTCCTACGAGCAGTACTTC
11,TRBJ1-1,TRBV11-2,few,.,CASSPVSGAFF,TGTGCCAGCAGCCCGGTGTCAGGAGCTTTCTTT
13,TRBJ1-5,TRBV11-2,few,.,CASSLDGDQPQHF,TGTGCCAGCAGCTTAGATGGAGATCAGCCCCAGCATTTT
14,TRBJ2-5,TRBV18,few,.,CASSPLPGQETQYF,TGTGCCAGCTCTCCTCTACCGGGCCAAGAGACCCAGTACTTC
16,TRBJ1-2,TRBV7-2,few,TRBD1,CASSPNSDRGGRGYTF,TGTGCCAGCAGCCCAAACTCGGACAGGGGGGGAAGGGGCTACACCTTC
14,TRBJ2-2,TRBV18,.,TRBD1,CASSPPTGTGELFF,TGTGCCAGCTCACCACCGACAGGGACCGGGGAGCTGTTTTTT
12,TRBJ1-1,TRBV7-9,.,.,CASSRNGETAFF,TGTGCCAGCAGCCGTAACGGGGAGACGGCTTTCTTT
13,TRBJ1-2,TRBV25-1,few,TRBD1,CASHRGTGYGYTF,TGTGCCAGCCACCGCGGGACAGGCTATGGCTACACCTTC
11,TRBJ2-1,TRBV2,few,.,CASTPGDEQFF,TGTGCCAGCACTCCAGGGGATGAGCAGTTCTTC
16,TRBJ2-1,TRBV7-2,.,TRBD1,CASSSGGTGRNNEQFF,TGTGCCAGCAGCTCCGGAGGGACAGGGAGGAACAATGAGCAGTTCTTC
17,TRBJ1-6,TRBV5-4,few,.,CASSFDSPGPYNSPLHF,TGTGCCAGCAGCTTCGACAGTCCAGGACCCTATAATTCACCCCTCCACTTT
12,TRBJ2-1,TRBV12-5,few,.,CASGPRGNEQFF,TGTGCTAGTGGGCCGCGAGGAAATGAGCAGTTCTTC